Listed here are 20 T cell receptor beta chains from one sample, sequenced in a study of T cells in Graves' hyperthyroidism and ophthalmopathy (dated by TCRdb to the late 2010s). Preparation of the library involved multiplex PCR. The reads were generated on an Illumina HiSeq 2000. TCR beta CDR3 regions were amplified from RNA transcripts. A first-round RT-PCR of the TCR CDR3 used the HTBI primer set with the Qiagen OneStep RT-PCR kit. The raw public data were reprocessed by TCRdb itself: fastp quality trimming at Q25, MiXCR clonotype calling, in-frame beta chains only. Rows with one shared CDR3 protein collapse into an entry with the most common genes and DNA. The sample table records about 290,000 distinct CDR3 sequences; approximately 17% of these occur just once. The ten largest make up 33% of the sample. Source material: blood. Receptors originate from a man aged 25-45 years with Graves' hyperthyroidism.

This clonotype was detected only a few times. The rearrangement links TRBV18 to TRBJ2-2; perhaps TRBD1 as D (6 bases). With 4 bases removed from V and 0 bases from J, the gap between germline ends came to 9 bases. The V gene's germline CDR1 is KGHSH and CDR2 LQKENI. The CDR3 extends over 15 amino acids. This CDR3 is CASSQDSANTGELFF. The DNA of the CDR3 is TGTGCCAGCTCACAGGACAGCGCGAACACCGGGGAGCTGTTTTTT.

This clonotype was seen ten or more times. The rearrangement links TRBV20-1 to TRBJ2-5; D may be TRBD2 (6 bases). From germline, CDR1 is DFQATT and CDR2 SNEGSKA (reference sequence). V dropped 6 bases and J dropped 4 bases, with 15 bases sitting between them. CDR3 length: 13 residues. Written as DNA, the CDR3 is TGCAGTGCAACCGGGACTTACATAGAGACCCAGTACTTC. Its translation: CSATGTYIETQYF.

This clonotype was seen once. A read error may be the cause here, since a much bigger clone is one base away. The rearrangement uses TRBV7-9 and TRBJ2-1, with D tentatively TRBD1 or TRBD2 (5 bases each). CDR1 is SEHNR, CDR2 FQNEAQ, per germline (reference sequence). The CDR3 covers 14 residues. V lost 5 bases to trimming and J lost 10 bases, with 18 bases between them. The CDR3 DNA is TGTGCCAGCAGCGGGGGACCCAGATACTACGAGCAGTTCTTC. Protein product: CASSGGPRYYEQFF.

The rearrangement links TRBV19 to TRBJ2-3; a possible D gene is TRBD1 (6 bases). The CDR3 runs 18 residues. Per germline, CDR1 LNHDA and CDR2 SQIVND (reference sequence). V was trimmed by 3 bases and J by 2 bases, leaving 21 bases between them. The CDR3, as DNA: TGTGCCAGTAGTATCAGGGGTGTCGGGATATACTTCACAGATACGCAGTATTTT. This encodes CASSIRGVGIYFTDTQYF.

There are a few counts of this clonotype. A much larger clone sits a single nucleotide away, making a read error possible. The gene calls are TRBV20-1 and TRBJ1-1; weak D call: TRBD1 (5 bases). The CDR3 is 14 residues long. Between the trimmed V and J ends, which lost 4 bases and 4 bases, there was a span of 16 bases. From germline, CDR1 is DFQATT and CDR2 SNEGSKA (reference sequence). The DNA of the CDR3 is TGCAGTGCTAAAATCCCGGGGGTGAGCACTGAAGCTTTCTTT. Protein product: CSAKIPGVSTEAFF.

This clonotype was seen repeatedly, ten times or more. The CDR3: CASSLPLGAGGNNEQFF. CDR3 nucleotides: TGTGCCAGCAGTTTGCCCCTAGGGGCGGGAGGGAACAATGAGCAGTTCTTC. This chain joins TRBV27 and TRBJ2-1, with 9 positions matching TRBD2. The CDR3 is 17 amino acids. CDR1 is MNHEY, CDR2 SMNVEV, per germline (reference sequence). The V and J ends lost 3 bases and 5 bases, in that order; junction bases with no gene match: 11.

This sequence joins TRBV19 and TRBJ1-5, with TRBD1 as a possible D gene (6 bases). Germline CDR1 and CDR2: LNHDA and SQIVND (reference sequence). The CDR3 covers 14 residues. Deletions cut 3 bases from V and 4 bases from J, with 10 bases between. This chain's CDR3 is CASSMGAGNQPQHF. DNA for the CDR3: TGTGCCAGTAGTATGGGGGCAGGAAATCAGCCCCAGCATTTT.

This clonotype was picked up many times. The CDR3 loop is CSVDQGGYTF. CDR3 in DNA: TGCAGCGTTGATCAGGGGGGCTACACCTTC. The chain couples TRBV29-1 to TRBJ1-2; D possibly corresponds to TRBD1 (6 bases). This CDR3 has 10 amino acids. V shed 3 bases and J shed 8 bases, with 7 bases lying between them. Germline lookup yields CDR1 SQVTM and CDR2 ANQGSEA. Looking up the rest from reference TRBV29-1 and TRBJ1-2 gives the full variable domain: SAVISQKPSRDICQRGTSLTIQCQVDSQVTMMFWYRQQPGQSLTLIATANQGSEATYESGFVIDKFPISRPNLTFSTLTVSNMSPEDSSIYLCSVDQGGYTFGSGTRLTVV.

This clonotype has more than one count but fewer than ten. The V and J genes are TRBV6-1 and TRBJ1-4; tentative D call: TRBD1 (6 bases). Per germline, CDR1 MNHNS and CDR2 SASEGT. Trimming removed 6 bases from V and 5 bases from J, with 22 bases in between. The CDR3 loop spans 17 amino acids. The CDR3 nucleotides are TGTGCCAGCAGGCGAGGCGGGGGGCAAGATTTAAATGAAAAACTGTTTTTT. Translation: CASRRGGGQDLNEKLFF.

At least ten counts were recorded for this clonotype. The rearrangement links TRBV3-1 to TRBJ2-1; tentatively, D is TRBD1 (7 bases). The V end lost 1 base, the J end lost 7 bases, and 17 bases lay between the germline ends. The CDR3 sequence is 16 residues long. CDR1 is LGHDT, CDR2 YNNKEL, per germline (reference sequence). DNA of the CDR3: TGTGCCAGCAGCCAAGCCACTTTGGCGGGACAGAATGAGCAGTTCTTC. Protein: CASSQATLAGQNEQFF.

This chain connects TRBV7-9 to TRBJ1-5; possibly TRBD1 for D (5 bases). CDR3 length equals 13 residues. V was trimmed by 1 base and J by 7 bases, leaving 8 bases between them. Germline V CDR1 and CDR2: SEHNR, FQNEAQ (reference sequence). Here the CDR3 DNA reads TGTGCCAGCAGCTTAGGCAGGGAGCAGCCCCAGCATTTT. Its protein product is CASSLGREQPQHF.

CDR3 protein: CASSMGTIYNEQFF. The CDR3 region has the DNA TGTGCCAGTAGTATGGGGACTATATACAATGAGCAGTTCTTC. V usage is TRBV19 and J usage is TRBJ2-1; 7 bases map to TRBD2. Losses at the gene ends were 3 bases for V and 4 bases for J; bases not matched to a gene: 3. Germline V gene lookup returns CDR1 LNHDA and CDR2 SQIVND (reference sequence). The CDR3 is made up of 14 amino acids. The full variable domain, completed using reference TRBV19 and TRBJ2-1, is DGGITQSPKYLFRKEGQNVTLSCEQNLNHDAMYWYRQDPGQGLRLIYYSQIVNDFQKGDIAEGYSVSREKKESFPLTVTSAQKNPTAFYLCASSMGTIYNEQFFGPGTRLTVL.

The CDR3 coding sequence is TGTGCCAGCAGGCCTAGCGGGAGGGGCTACGAGCAGTACTTC. This gives the protein CASRPSGRGYEQYF. The chain is built from TRBV13 and TRBJ2-7; 12 bases map to TRBD2. V lost 6 bases to trimming and J lost 3 bases; unmatched junction nucleotides: 3. Germline CDR1 is PRHDT and CDR2 is FYEKMQ (reference sequence). The CDR3 is 14 residues long.

This chain connects TRBV6-1 to TRBJ2-7; 7 nucleotides agree with TRBD1. The CDR3 covers 15 residues. Losses at the gene ends were 4 bases for V and 2 bases for J; bases not matched to a gene: 8. Germline assignment: CDR1 MNHNS and CDR2 SASEGT. The CDR3 region has the DNA TGTGCCAGCAGTGGAAACAGGGGAGTTCCCTACGAGCAGTACTTC. This gives the protein CASSGNRGVPYEQYF.

The chain links TRBV6-1 to TRBJ2-7, with D perhaps TRBD1 or TRBD2 (5 bases each). Trimming cost V 1 base and J 3 bases, with 16 bases left between them. Germline V CDR1 and CDR2: MNHNS, SASEGT. CDR3 length equals 16 residues. This CDR3 reads CASSEVGAVGGYEQYF. For the CDR3, the DNA is TGTGCCAGCAGTGAAGTAGGAGCCGTTGGGGGCTACGAGCAGTACTTC.

This clonotype occurred a few times. V gene TRBV5-1 combines with J gene TRBJ2-2, with 8 bases matching TRBD1. From germline, CDR1 is SGHRS and CDR2 YFSETQ. This CDR3 has 16 amino acids. The V and J ends lost 3 bases and 2 bases, in that order; junction bases with no gene match: 6. This CDR3 is CASSYAQGVNTGELFF. CDR3 bases: TGCGCCAGCAGCTATGCACAGGGGGTTAACACCGGGGAGCTGTTTTTT.

In this sample, this clonotype turned up many times. The chain joins TRBV7-8 to TRBJ2-1; 9 bases line up with TRBD2. With 4 bases clipped from V and 6 bases from J, the junction kept 7 bases outside the gene matches. The CDR3 runs to 15 residues. Per the germline V gene, CDR1 is SGHVS and CDR2 is FQNEAQ. The CDR3 DNA reads TGTGCCAGCAGCTGGGCGGGAGGGATGCCCAATGAGCAGTTCTTC. Translated: CASSWAGGMPNEQFF.

This clonotype was observed at least ten times. Compared with germline, one end of the junction differs, possibly owing to a read error. This chain links TRBV7-9 with TRBJ2-7, with TRBD1 matching 12 bases. CDR3 length equals 15 residues. In germline, CDR1 is SEHNR, CDR2 FQNEAQ (reference sequence). CDR3 amino acids: CASSLAGTGGSEQYF. The CDR3 bases are TGTGCCAGCAGCCTAGCGGGGACAGGGGGCTCCGAGCAGTACTTC.

The chain recombines TRBV29-1 with TRBJ2-2; D is unclear. The CDR3 is 13 amino acids. The germline CDR1 and CDR2 sequences are SQVTM and ANQGSEA. V gave up 8 bases and J gave up 3 bases, with 13 bases separating them. CDR3 coding DNA: TGCAGCCTCCTTTGTCCGGACACCGGGGAGCTGTTTTTT. Residues: CSLLCPDTGELFF.

This clonotype occurred a few times. This chain joins TRBV7-9 and TRBJ2-7; D may be TRBD1 (6 bases). The CDR3 consists of 15 residues. V was cut by 3 bases and J by 2 bases, with 14 bases left in between. CDR1 SEHNR and CDR2 FQNEAQ come from the germline V gene (reference sequence). This CDR3 is CASSFTGFPAYEQYF. The DNA for the CDR3 is TGTGCCAGCAGCTTCACAGGGTTCCCTGCCTACGAGCAGTACTTC. Full variable domain (missing parts from reference TRBV7-9 and TRBJ2-7): DTGVSQNPRHKITKRGQNVTFRCDPISEHNRLYWYRQTLGQGPEFLTYFQNEAQLEKSRLLSDRFSAERPKGSFSTLEIQRTEQGDSAMYLCASSFTGFPAYEQYFGPGTRLTVT.